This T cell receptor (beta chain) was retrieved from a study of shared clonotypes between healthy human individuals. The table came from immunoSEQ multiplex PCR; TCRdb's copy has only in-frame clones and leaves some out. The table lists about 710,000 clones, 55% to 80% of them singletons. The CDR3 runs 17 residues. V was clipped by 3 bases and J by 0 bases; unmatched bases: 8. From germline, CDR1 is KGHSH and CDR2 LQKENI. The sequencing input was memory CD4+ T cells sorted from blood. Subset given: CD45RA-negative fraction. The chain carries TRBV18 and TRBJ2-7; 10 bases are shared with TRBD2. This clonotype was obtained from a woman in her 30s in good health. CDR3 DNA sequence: TGTGCCAGCTCACCCCTGGGACTAGCGAAGAGCTCCTACGAGCAGTACTTC. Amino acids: CASSPLGLAKSSYEQYF.